Following are 9 T cell receptor beta chains from one sample sequenced in a study of cytomegalovirus exposure and HLA in healthy donors. Amplification used 60 Vbeta primers and 13 Jbeta primers. Sequencing was performed with immunoSEQ multiplex PCR; in TCRdb, only in-frame clones are kept and a portion is missing. The data hold roughly 120,000 clones, with roughly 72% observed a single time. Sequencing input: PBMCs. The receptors stem from a woman aged 40-49 years in good health and CMV-seropositive.

The count of this clone is one. The rearrangement joins TRBV6-6 to TRBJ1-1; D unclear. With 6 bases removed from V and 2 bases from J, the gap between germline ends came to 7 bases. Germline values: CDR1 MNHNY, CDR2 SVGAGI (reference sequence). This CDR3 is built from 12 residues. CDR3 DNA: TGTGCCAGCAGGGGAGGTAACACTGAAGCTTTCTTT. It is translated as CASRGGNTEAFF.

This chain links TRBV19 with TRBJ1-6; 9 bases are a match to TRBD1. V lost 5 bases to trimming and J lost 5 bases; unmatched junction nucleotides: 4. CDR1 and CDR2 (germline): LNHDA, SQIVND (reference sequence). CDR3 size: 15 residues. CDR3 loop: CASSARQGDNSPLHF. CDR3 nucleotide sequence: TGTGCCAGTAGTGCACGACAGGGGGATAATTCACCCCTCCACTTT.

This clone has a handful of counts. This chain uses TRBV7-6 with TRBJ2-7; D is ambiguous. Germline lookup yields CDR1 SGHVS and CDR2 FNYEAQ. With 3 bases removed from V and 6 bases from J, the gap between germline ends came to 12 bases. The CDR3 is 13 residues long. CDR3 DNA: TGTGCCAGCAGCTTTGACGCTAGTTCCGAGCAGTACTTC. It encodes CASSFDASSEQYF. Full variable domain (remainder filled in from reference TRBV7-6 and TRBJ2-7): GAGVSQSPRYKVTKRGQDVALRCDPISGHVSLYWYRQALGQGPEFLTYFNYEAQQDKSGLPNDRFSAERPEGSISTLTIQRTEQRDSAMYRCASSFDASSEQYFGPGTRLTVT.

This chain joins TRBV5-8 and TRBJ1-1; D call uncertain. Trimming removed 4 bases from V and 5 bases from J, with 12 bases in between. The CDR3 has 13 residues. CDR1 and CDR2 from the germline V gene are SGHTS and YDEGEE. CDR3 in amino acids: CASSQRAFTEAFF. CDR3 nucleotide sequence: TGTGCCAGCAGCCAGCGGGCTTTTACTGAAGCTTTCTTT.

This clone was observed a handful of times. This chain uses TRBV4-3 with TRBJ1-1; a weak D match, TRBD1 (5 bases). The CDR3 consists of 15 residues. The V end was cut by 2 bases, the J end by 8 bases, with 18 bases between. The germline gives CDR1 LGHNA, CDR2 YSLEER. CDR3 in DNA: TGCGCCAGCAGCCAAAACAAGGGGTTGGCGGGAGAAGCTTTCTTT. Its translation is CASSQNKGLAGEAFF.

This clone was picked up one time. CDR3 in DNA: TGTGCCAGCAGCCCAATGACATGGCCAGATACGCAGTATTTT. Protein sequence: CASSPMTWPDTQYF. The rearrangement joins TRBV9 to TRBJ2-3; D uncertain. The CDR3 has 14 residues. Trimming left V 4 bases short and J 4 bases short, with 13 bases between. CDR1 is SGDLS, CDR2 YYNGEE, per germline.

This clone came up once. V and J are TRBV7-8 and TRBJ2-3; D possibly corresponds to TRBD1 (5 bases). This CDR3 has 14 residues. Per the germline V gene, CDR1 is SGHVS and CDR2 is FQNEAQ. V lost 5 bases and J lost 2, with 11 bases in between. The CDR3 bases are TGTGCCAGCAGCATCCGACAGCTCACAGATACGCAGTATTTT. It translates to CASSIRQLTDTQYF.

This clone was observed a few times. The gene calls are TRBV23-1 and TRBJ2-7, with 8 positions matching TRBD1. TRBV23-1 is an ORF, with its function uncertain. Trimming cost V 1 base and J 4 bases; bases outside gene matches: 9. The CDR3 is 16 residues long. The CDR3 region is CASSQLCVRQGYEQYF. The CDR3 region has the DNA TGCGCCAGCAGTCAATTATGCGTCCGACAGGGGTACGAGCAGTACTTC.

This clone was counted a few times. The chain has TRBV7-2 and TRBJ2-1, with 7 positions matching TRBD2. The germline gives CDR1 SGHTA, CDR2 FQGNSA. CDR3 length equals 15 residues. V lost 3 bases to trimming and J lost 4 bases; unmatched junction nucleotides: 6. The CDR3 region has the DNA TGTGCCAGCAGCTTCCGAGCGGGATTTTACAATGAGCAGTTCTTC. Protein: CASSFRAGFYNEQFF.